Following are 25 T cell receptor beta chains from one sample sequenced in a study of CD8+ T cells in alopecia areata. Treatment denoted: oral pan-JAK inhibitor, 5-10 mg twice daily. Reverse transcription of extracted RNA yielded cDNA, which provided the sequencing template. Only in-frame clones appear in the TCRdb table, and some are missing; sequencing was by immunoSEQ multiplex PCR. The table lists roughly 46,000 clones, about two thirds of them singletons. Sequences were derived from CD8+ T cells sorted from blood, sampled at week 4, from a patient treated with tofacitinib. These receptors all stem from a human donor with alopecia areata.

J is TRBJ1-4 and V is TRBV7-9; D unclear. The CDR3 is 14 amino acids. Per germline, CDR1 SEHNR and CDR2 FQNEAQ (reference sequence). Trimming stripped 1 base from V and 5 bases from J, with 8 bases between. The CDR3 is CASSLVQPNEKLFF. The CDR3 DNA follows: TGTGCCAGCAGCTTAGTGCAACCGAATGAAAAACTGTTTTTT. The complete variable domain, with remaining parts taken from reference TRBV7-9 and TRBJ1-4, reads DTGVSQNPRHKITKRGQNVTFRCDPISEHNRLYWYRQTLGQGPEFLTYFQNEAQLEKSRLLSDRFSAERPKGSFSTLEIQRTEQGDSAMYLCASSLVQPNEKLFFGSGTQLSVL.

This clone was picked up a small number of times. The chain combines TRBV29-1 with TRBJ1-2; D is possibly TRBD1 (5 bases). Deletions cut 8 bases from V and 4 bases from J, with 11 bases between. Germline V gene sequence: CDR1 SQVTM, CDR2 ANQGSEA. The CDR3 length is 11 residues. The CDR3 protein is CSHLGAYGYTF. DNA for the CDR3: TGCAGCCATCTAGGGGCCTATGGCTACACCTTC.

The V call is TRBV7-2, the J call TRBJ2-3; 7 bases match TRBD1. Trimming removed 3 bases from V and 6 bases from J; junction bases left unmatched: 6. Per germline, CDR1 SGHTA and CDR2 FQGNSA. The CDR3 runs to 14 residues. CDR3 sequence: CASSFKGAWDTQYF. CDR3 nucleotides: TGTGCCAGCAGCTTTAAGGGGGCCTGGGATACGCAGTATTTT.

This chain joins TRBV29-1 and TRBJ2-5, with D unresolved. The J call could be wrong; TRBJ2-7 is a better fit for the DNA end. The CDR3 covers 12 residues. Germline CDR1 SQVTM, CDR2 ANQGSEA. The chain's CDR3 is CSVEGRRYEQYF. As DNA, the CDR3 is TGCAGCGTTGAGGGTAGGAGATACGAGCAGTACTTC.

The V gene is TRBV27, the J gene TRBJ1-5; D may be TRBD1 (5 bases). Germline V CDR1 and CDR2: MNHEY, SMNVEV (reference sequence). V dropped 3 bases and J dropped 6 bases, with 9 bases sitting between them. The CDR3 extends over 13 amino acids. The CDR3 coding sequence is TGTGCCAGCAGTTTGCTTGGGGGTCAGCCCCAGCATTTT. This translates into CASSLLGGQPQHF.

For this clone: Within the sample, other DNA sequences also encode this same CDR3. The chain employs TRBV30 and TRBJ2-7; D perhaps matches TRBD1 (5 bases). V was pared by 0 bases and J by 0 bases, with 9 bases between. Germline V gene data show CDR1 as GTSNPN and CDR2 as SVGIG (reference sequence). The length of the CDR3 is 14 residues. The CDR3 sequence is CAWSVGQGSYEQYF. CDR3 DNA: TGTGCCTGGAGTGTAGGGCAGGGCTCCTACGAGCAGTACTTC.

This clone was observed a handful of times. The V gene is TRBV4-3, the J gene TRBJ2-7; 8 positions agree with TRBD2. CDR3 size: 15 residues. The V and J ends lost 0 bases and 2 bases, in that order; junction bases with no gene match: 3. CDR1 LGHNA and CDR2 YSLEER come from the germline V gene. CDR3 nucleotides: TGCGCCAGCAGCCAAGAGGAAGCGGGGGCCTACGAGCAGTACTTC. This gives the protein CASSQEEAGAYEQYF.

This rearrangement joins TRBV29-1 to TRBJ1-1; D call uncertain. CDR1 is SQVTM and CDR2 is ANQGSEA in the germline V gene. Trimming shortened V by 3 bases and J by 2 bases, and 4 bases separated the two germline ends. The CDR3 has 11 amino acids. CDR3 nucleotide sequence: TGCAGCGTTGACATAAACACTGAAGCTTTCTTT. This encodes CSVDINTEAFF.

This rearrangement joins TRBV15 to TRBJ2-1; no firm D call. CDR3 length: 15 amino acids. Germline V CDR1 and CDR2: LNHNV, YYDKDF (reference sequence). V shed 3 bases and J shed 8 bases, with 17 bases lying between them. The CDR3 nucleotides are TGTGCCACCAGCAGTGGAACCACACCGGTGGATGAGCAGTTCTTC. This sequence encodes CATSSGTTPVDEQFF.

CDR3 amino acids: CASRTANTEAFF. CDR3 DNA: TGTGCCAGCAGGACGGCGAACACTGAAGCTTTCTTT. This chain joins TRBV2 and TRBJ1-1; no definite D call. Per the germline V gene, CDR1 is SNHLY and CDR2 is FYNNEI. Trimming removed 6 bases at V and 1 base at J, with 6 bases between. CDR3 length: 12 residues.

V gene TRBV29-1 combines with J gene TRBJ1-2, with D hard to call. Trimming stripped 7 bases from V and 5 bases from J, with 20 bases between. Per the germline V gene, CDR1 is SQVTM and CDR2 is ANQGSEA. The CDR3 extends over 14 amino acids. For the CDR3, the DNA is TGCAGCGCCGAGTCCGGGATTCCTACTTATGGCTACACCTTC. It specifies CSAESGIPTYGYTF.

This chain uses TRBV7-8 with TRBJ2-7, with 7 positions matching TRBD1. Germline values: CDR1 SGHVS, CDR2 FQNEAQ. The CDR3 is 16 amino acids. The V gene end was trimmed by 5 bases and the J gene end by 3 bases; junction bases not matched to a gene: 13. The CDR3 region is CASSRNSLQGSYEQYF. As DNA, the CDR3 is TGTGCCAGCAGCCGCAACTCTTTACAGGGGAGCTACGAGCAGTACTTC.

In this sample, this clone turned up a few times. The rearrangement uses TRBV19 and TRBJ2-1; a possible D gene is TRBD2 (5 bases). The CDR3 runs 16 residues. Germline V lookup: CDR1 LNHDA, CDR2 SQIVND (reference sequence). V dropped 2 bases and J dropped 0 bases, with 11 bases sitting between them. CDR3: CASSISAEGSYNEQFF. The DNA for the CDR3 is TGTGCCAGTAGTATATCGGCCGAGGGCTCCTACAATGAGCAGTTCTTC.

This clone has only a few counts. DNA of the CDR3: TGTGCCTGGAGACAAGGGGCACTGAATGGCTACACCTTC. It yields the protein CAWRQGALNGYTF. This chain links TRBV30 with TRBJ1-2, with D maybe TRBD1 (5 bases). Germline values: CDR1 GTSNPN, CDR2 SVGIG (reference sequence). This CDR3 has 13 residues. The V end lost 3 bases, the J end lost 6 bases, and 14 bases lay between the germline ends.

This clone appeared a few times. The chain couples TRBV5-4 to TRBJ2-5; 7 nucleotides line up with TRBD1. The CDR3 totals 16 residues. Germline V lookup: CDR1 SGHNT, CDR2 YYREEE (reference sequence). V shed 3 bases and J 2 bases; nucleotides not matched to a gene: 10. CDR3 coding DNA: TGTGCCAGCAGCTCCCCCGAAGGACAGGCACAAGAGACCCAGTACTTC. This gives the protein CASSSPEGQAQETQYF.

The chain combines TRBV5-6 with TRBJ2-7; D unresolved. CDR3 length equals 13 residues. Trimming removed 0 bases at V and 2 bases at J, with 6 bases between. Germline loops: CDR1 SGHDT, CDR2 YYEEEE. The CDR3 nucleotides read TGTGCCAGCAGCTTGGACGGGCCCTACGAGCAGTACTTC. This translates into CASSLDGPYEQYF.

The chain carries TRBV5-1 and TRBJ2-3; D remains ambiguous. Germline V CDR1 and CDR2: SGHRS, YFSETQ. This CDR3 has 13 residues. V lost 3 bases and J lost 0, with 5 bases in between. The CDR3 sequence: CASSSDSTDTQYF. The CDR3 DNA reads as TGCGCCAGCAGCTCGGACAGCACAGATACGCAGTATTTT.

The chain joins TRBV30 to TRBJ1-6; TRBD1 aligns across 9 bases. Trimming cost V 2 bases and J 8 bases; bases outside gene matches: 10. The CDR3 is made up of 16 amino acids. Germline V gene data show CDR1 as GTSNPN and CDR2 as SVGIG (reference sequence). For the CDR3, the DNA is TGTGCCTGGAGTTCGGGACAGGGAAGAATTGATTCACCCCTCCACTTT. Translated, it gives CAWSSGQGRIDSPLHF.

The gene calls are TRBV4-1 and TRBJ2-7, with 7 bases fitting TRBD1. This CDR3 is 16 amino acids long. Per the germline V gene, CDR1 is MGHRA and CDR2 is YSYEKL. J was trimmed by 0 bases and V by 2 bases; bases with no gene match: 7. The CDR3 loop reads CASSQKAGGSSYEQYF. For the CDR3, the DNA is TGCGCCAGCAGCCAAAAAGCAGGGGGAAGCTCCTACGAGCAGTACTTC.

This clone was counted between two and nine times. CDR3 in DNA: TGCAGCGTGCTAGGGGGCTCTCAATTCGAGCAGTACTTC. Its translation is CSVLGGSQFEQYF. V gene TRBV29-1 combines with J gene TRBJ2-7; 7 bases line up with TRBD1. CDR1 is SQVTM, CDR2 ANQGSEA, per germline. The CDR3 has 13 residues. Losses at the gene ends were 6 bases for V and 6 bases for J; bases not matched to a gene: 11.

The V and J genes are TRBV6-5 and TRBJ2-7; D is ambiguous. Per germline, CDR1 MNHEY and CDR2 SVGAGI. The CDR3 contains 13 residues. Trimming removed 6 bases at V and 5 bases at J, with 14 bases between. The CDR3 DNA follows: TGTGCCAGCAGCCGAGGTCCTTCCAACGAGCAGTACTTC. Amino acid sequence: CASSRGPSNEQYF.

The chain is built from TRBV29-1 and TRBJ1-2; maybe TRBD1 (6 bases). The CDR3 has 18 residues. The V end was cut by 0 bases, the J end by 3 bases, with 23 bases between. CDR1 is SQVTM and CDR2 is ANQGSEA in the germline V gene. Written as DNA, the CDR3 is TGCAGCGTTGAAGATTGGGGAATTACAGGGAGATCTGACTATGGCTACACCTTC. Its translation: CSVEDWGITGRSDYGYTF.

The CDR3 DNA reads TGTGCCAGTAGTATTTACAGGGAACGGCCGGGCGAGCAGTACTTC. Its translation is CASSIYRERPGEQYF. The chain employs TRBV19 and TRBJ2-7, with a weak D call TRBD1 (6 bases). The CDR3 consists of 15 residues. Germline CDR1 reads LNHDA; CDR2 reads SQIVND (reference sequence). The germline V and J ends were trimmed by 3 bases and 6 bases, with 18 bases remaining between them. Variable domain in full (rest from reference TRBV19 and TRBJ2-7): DGGITQSPKYLFRKEGQNVTLSCEQNLNHDAMYWYRQDPGQGLRLIYYSQIVNDFQKGDIAEGYSVSREKKESFPLTVTSAQKNPTAFYLCASSIYRERPGEQYFGPGTRLTVT.

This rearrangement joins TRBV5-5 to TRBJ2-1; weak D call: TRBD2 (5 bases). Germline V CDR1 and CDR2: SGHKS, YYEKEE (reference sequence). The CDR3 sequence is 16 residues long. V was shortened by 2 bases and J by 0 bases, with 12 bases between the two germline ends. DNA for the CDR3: TGTGCCAGCAGCTTCGGGATCCCCAGCTCCTACAATGAGCAGTTCTTC. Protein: CASSFGIPSSYNEQFF.

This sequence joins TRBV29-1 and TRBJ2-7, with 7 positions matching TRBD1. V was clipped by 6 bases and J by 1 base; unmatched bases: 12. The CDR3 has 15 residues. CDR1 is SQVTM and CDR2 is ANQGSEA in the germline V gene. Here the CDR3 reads CSVGTTGKQSYEQYF. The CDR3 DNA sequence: TGCAGCGTCGGAACGACAGGGAAACAATCCTACGAGCAGTACTTC.